This record concerns one T cell receptor (beta chain) sequence. Its antigen is unknown. The record originates from a study of CD8+ T cells in alopecia areata. Turning to the study itself: The study gave treated patients oral tofacitinib at 5 to 10 mg twice daily.

Broader study findings: Lesional scalp displayed greater clonality than normal scalp, most notably in alopecia totalis/universalis.

Collected material from alopecia areata patients comprised lesional scalp punch biopsies and peripheral blood. Sequencing relied on a cDNA template that was reverse transcribed from extracted RNA. Sequencing was performed with immunoSEQ multiplex PCR; in TCRdb, only in-frame clones are kept and a portion is missing. The repertoire holds thousands of clones, with about 60% as singletons. Deletions cut 0 bases from V and 5 bases from J, with 4 bases between. CDR1 is MRHNA and CDR2 is SNTAGT in the germline V gene. This CDR3 is 13 amino acids long. This receptor was obtained from a human donor with alopecia areata. The sequenced sample consisted of skin. V is TRBV6-4 and J is TRBJ2-2; D unresolved. CDR3 protein: CASSDSDTGELFF. The DNA for the CDR3 is TGTGCCAGCAGTGACTCGGATACCGGGGAGCTGTTTTTT.